The 25 T cell receptor beta chains below all came from one sample that was sequenced in a study of cytomegalovirus exposure and HLA in healthy donors. Generated by immunoSEQ multiplex PCR, the TCRdb table keeps only in-frame clones and is missing some. The table lists fewer than 60,000 clones, roughly 93% of them singletons, with over 1.5% in the top ten. The specimen was PBMCs. The receptors shown here come from a woman aged 18-29 years in good health and CMV-seropositive.

V usage is TRBV10-2 and J usage is TRBJ1-1; 8 bases align to TRBD1. CDR1 and CDR2 from the germline V gene are WSHSY and SAAADI. J gave up 5 bases and V 0 bases, and 11 bases lay outside the gene matches. CDR3 length equals 17 residues. The CDR3 DNA follows: TGCGCCAGCAGTGAGTCGAGAAGAAACAGGGGGTATACTGAAGCTTTCTTT. Its protein is CASSESRRNRGYTEAFF.

V usage is TRBV29-1 and J usage is TRBJ1-1; D may be TRBD1 (5 bases). Trimming pared 7 bases from V and 6 bases from J, leaving 15 bases between. Germline V gene sequence: CDR1 SQVTM, CDR2 ANQGSEA. CDR3 length equals 12 residues. CDR3 in amino acids: CSGMRDGSEAFF. CDR3 DNA sequence: TGCAGCGGGATGCGGGACGGATCTGAAGCTTTCTTT.

The chain recombines TRBV6-1 with TRBJ1-1; D not certain. The CDR3 is 14 residues long. V was cut by 4 bases and J by 0 bases, with 9 bases left in between. CDR1 and CDR2 (germline): MNHNS, SASEGT. The CDR3 loop is CASSVVQMNTEAFF. DNA of the CDR3: TGTGCCAGCAGTGTCGTACAGATGAACACTGAAGCTTTCTTT.

The chain employs TRBV4-1 and TRBJ2-3; maybe TRBD1 (6 bases). CDR3 length: 17 residues. From germline, CDR1 is MGHRA and CDR2 YSYEKL. V gave up 1 base and J gave up 2 bases, with 16 bases separating them. CDR3 in amino acids: CASSQGGLMVATDTQYF. Here the CDR3 DNA reads TGCGCCAGCAGCCAAGGGGGGCTAATGGTAGCCACAGATACGCAGTATTTT.

The CDR3 DNA is TGTGCCAGTAGTATGTCCGCGGGGTTCTACAATGAGCAGTTCTTC. Protein: CASSMSAGFYNEQFF. The chain uses TRBV19 and TRBJ2-1; a possible D gene is TRBD2 (6 bases). CDR1 and CDR2 (germline): LNHDA, SQIVND (reference sequence). This CDR3 has 15 residues. The V gene lost 3 bases and the J gene lost 3 bases, with 12 bases spanning the gap.

The V and J genes are TRBV7-9 and TRBJ1-2; TRBD1 is a possible D gene (6 bases). V lost 3 bases and J 4 bases, leaving 18 bases between the germline ends. This CDR3 comprises 16 residues. CDR1 is SEHNR, CDR2 FQNEAQ, per germline (reference sequence). In DNA, the CDR3 is TGTGCCAGCAGCTTCCTGACGGGACAAGCCCCCTATGGCTACACCTTC. The encoded protein is CASSFLTGQAPYGYTF.

The chain links TRBV4-1 to TRBJ2-7; 8 nucleotides agree with TRBD2. Germline CDR1 reads MGHRA; CDR2 reads YSYEKL. Losses at the gene ends were 0 bases for V and 5 bases for J; bases not matched to a gene: 15. The CDR3 has 18 residues. CDR3 in DNA: TGCGCCAGCAGCCAAGAAACTGGTCGGGTAGCGGGGCTCAACGAGCAGTACTTC. It encodes CASSQETGRVAGLNEQYF.

V and J are TRBV28 and TRBJ1-5, with 7 bases fitting TRBD1. Per the germline V gene, CDR1 is MDHEN and CDR2 is SYDVKM. V trimming: 4 bases; J trimming: 5 bases; junction bases outside the gene matches: 8. This CDR3 has 15 residues. CDR3 in amino acids: CASSSPRQGDQPQHF. In DNA form, the CDR3 reads TGTGCCAGCAGTTCCCCCCGACAGGGAGATCAGCCCCAGCATTTT.

V usage is TRBV15 and J usage is TRBJ2-2; possible D gene TRBD1, 6 bases. Germline V gene sequence: CDR1 LNHNV, CDR2 YYDKDF (reference sequence). CDR3 length: 13 residues. Trimming cost V 0 bases and J 8 bases, with 7 bases left between them. CDR3 in amino acids: CATSREGGGELFF. The CDR3, as DNA: TGTGCCACCAGCAGAGAAGGGGGAGGGGAGCTGTTTTTT.

The V call is TRBV29-1, the J call TRBJ2-7; 8 bases are a match to TRBD1. Trimming took 4 bases from V and 3 from J; bases not matched to a gene: 8. Germline V gene lookup returns CDR1 SQVTM and CDR2 ANQGSEA. This CDR3 is built from 14 residues. The CDR3: CSVGRTGSFYEQYF. For the CDR3, the DNA is TGCAGCGTTGGAAGGACAGGGTCTTTCTACGAGCAGTACTTC.

The chain couples TRBV30 to TRBJ2-5, with 11 bases lining up with TRBD2. Germline loops: CDR1 GTSNPN, CDR2 SVGIG (reference sequence). J was trimmed by 5 bases and V by 2 bases; bases with no gene match: 10. CDR3 length: 16 residues. This CDR3 is CAWSSWRTSGPETQYF. The CDR3 region has the DNA TGTGCCTGGAGTAGCTGGCGGACTAGCGGGCCGGAGACCCAGTACTTC.

This clone was recorded once. The rearrangement links TRBV29-1 to TRBJ1-4, with D possibly being TRBD1 (6 bases). The germline gives CDR1 SQVTM, CDR2 ANQGSEA. There are 12 residues in the CDR3. V was pared by 7 bases and J by 11 bases, with 17 bases between. CDR3 region: CSAGGAQGKLFF. CDR3 bases: TGCAGCGCTGGGGGTGCCCAGGGGAAACTGTTTTTT.

This clone has only one observation. V usage is TRBV6-1 and J usage is TRBJ2-7; the match to TRBD1 covers 9 bases. The ends lost 5 bases at V and 4 bases at J; junction bases unmatched: 9. This CDR3 spans 15 amino acids. CDR1 and CDR2 from the germline V gene are MNHNS and SASEGT. The CDR3 DNA reads as TGTGCCAGCAGTAACTACGGGACAGGGTTTTACGAGCAGTACTTC. Translation: CASSNYGTGFYEQYF.

This chain's CDR3 is CASSEATGPSTDTQYF. In nucleotides, the CDR3 is TGTGCCAGCAGTGAAGCAACAGGCCCTAGCACAGATACGCAGTATTTT. The chain links TRBV2 to TRBJ2-3; weak D call: TRBD1 (5 bases). Germline V lookup: CDR1 SNHLY, CDR2 FYNNEI. Trimming stripped 0 bases from V and 0 bases from J, with 10 bases between. CDR3 length: 16 amino acids.

The sample holds a few counts of this clone. The rearrangement links TRBV5-1 to TRBJ2-3, with TRBD2 matching over 9 bases. The germline gives CDR1 SGHRS, CDR2 YFSETQ. V lost 1 base to trimming and J lost 3 bases; unmatched junction nucleotides: 6. The CDR3 runs to 16 residues. The CDR3 DNA follows: TGCGCCAGCAGCTTGTACCCAGCGGGGGGTACAGATACGCAGTATTTT. Translated, it gives CASSLYPAGGTDTQYF.

This chain uses TRBV18 with TRBJ2-1; D ambiguous. The CDR3 spans 13 residues. Germline CDR1 is KGHSH and CDR2 is LQKENI. V was clipped by 3 bases and J by 5 bases, with 8 bases between them. DNA of the CDR3: TGTGCCAGCTCACCGATCAGCGACAATGAGCAGTTCTTC. Amino acids: CASSPISDNEQFF.

The rearrangement links TRBV11-2 to TRBJ2-1, with 12 bases aligning to TRBD2. The junction had 8 bases not matched to a gene; V was cut back by 5 bases and J by 9 bases. The CDR3 is 15 residues long. CDR1 and CDR2 from the germline V gene are SGHAT and FQNNGV. This chain's CDR3 is CASSQTSGGKGEQFF. CDR3 DNA sequence: TGTGCCAGCAGCCAGACTAGCGGGGGAAAGGGTGAGCAGTTCTTC.

The chain is built from TRBV19 and TRBJ1-2; D ambiguous. Between the trimmed V and J ends, which lost 6 bases and 0 bases, there was a span of 14 bases. The germline V gene encodes CDR1 LNHDA and CDR2 SQIVND (reference sequence). The CDR3 extends over 15 amino acids. The CDR3 region is CASSLPGEANYGYTF. The DNA for the CDR3 is TGTGCCAGTAGCTTACCGGGAGAGGCTAACTATGGCTACACCTTC.

This chain links TRBV9 with TRBJ2-7; 7 bases agree with TRBD1. This CDR3 has 15 residues. Germline trimming cut 4 bases from V and 6 bases from J; bases unmatched to any gene: 13. The germline gives CDR1 SGDLS, CDR2 YYNGEE. The CDR3 DNA follows: TGTGCCAGCAGCCCCCTAAGGACTCGACAGGGCGAGCAGTACTTC. This gives the protein CASSPLRTRQGEQYF.

This chain uses TRBV5-1 with TRBJ2-1; 9 bases are shared with TRBD2. The CDR3 spans 13 residues. V dropped 7 bases and J dropped 9; count of bases not matched to a gene: 8. Germline CDR1 is SGHRS and CDR2 is YFSETQ. This CDR3 is CASRVAGVGEQFF. CDR3 coding DNA: TGCGCCAGCCGGGTAGCGGGGGTTGGTGAGCAGTTCTTC.

The rearrangement links TRBV4-1 to TRBJ2-5; 9 nucleotides agree with TRBD2. Germline CDR1 MGHRA, CDR2 YSYEKL. The CDR3 runs 17 residues. The V and J ends lost 0 bases and 2 bases, in that order; junction bases with no gene match: 7. The CDR3 DNA follows: TGCGCCAGCAGCCAAGATGGGGGCCTAGCGGGGCAAGAGACCCAGTACTTC. It is translated as CASSQDGGLAGQETQYF.

The chain carries TRBV6-5 and TRBJ1-1, with D perhaps matching TRBD1 (5 bases). Germline V gene sequence: CDR1 MNHEY, CDR2 SVGAGI. The CDR3 consists of 15 residues. V gave up 11 bases and J gave up 5 bases, with 24 bases separating them. The DNA for the CDR3 is TGTGCCGCAGTCTTGGGGGGTCCCAAGACTACTGAAGCTTTCTTT. This translates into CAAVLGGPKTTEAFF.

This clone was picked up one time. The chain uses TRBV27 and TRBJ2-5; D uncertain. The V end lost 3 bases, the J end lost 4 bases, and 9 bases lay between the germline ends. The CDR3 length is 13 residues. Germline V gene lookup returns CDR1 MNHEY and CDR2 SMNVEV (reference sequence). In nucleotides, the CDR3 is TGTGCCAGCAGTTTTGGGCAGAGAGAGACCCAGTACTTC. Translated: CASSFGQRETQYF.

This clone occurred a few times. V is TRBV28 and J is TRBJ2-7; TRBD1 might be the D (5 bases). CDR1 is MDHEN, CDR2 SYDVKM, per germline. The CDR3 is 15 amino acids. V was trimmed by 5 bases and J by 2 bases, leaving 16 bases between them. CDR3 loop: CASSPPEDTAYEQYF. CDR3 bases: TGTGCCAGCAGTCCTCCCGAGGACACCGCCTACGAGCAGTACTTC. Using reference TRBV28 and TRBJ2-7 for the parts outside the CDR3, the full variable domain is DVKVTQSSRYLVKRTGEKVFLECVQDMDHENMFWYRQDPGLGLRLIYFSYDVKMKEKGDIPEGYSVSREKKERFSLILESASTNQTSMYLCASSPPEDTAYEQYFGPGTRLTVT.

This chain uses TRBV7-9 with TRBJ2-7, with 7 bases that match TRBD1. The CDR3 is 15 residues long. Trimming cost V 5 bases and J 4 bases; bases outside gene matches: 11. The germline V gene encodes CDR1 SEHNR and CDR2 FQNEAQ (reference sequence). The CDR3 coding sequence is TGTGCCAGCAGCCCACAGGGGAGTCAAAGGTACGAGCAGTACTTC. Encoded protein: CASSPQGSQRYEQYF.